Presented here are 11 T cell receptor beta chains from one specimen sequenced in a study of blood T cell repertoires in COVID-19. Libraries were prepared by immunoSEQ multiplex PCR; TCRdb keeps only in-frame clonotypes and omits some of them. The sample yields 35,000 to 40,000 clones, 87% seen once. Input material: peripheral blood. These receptors all stem from a man in his 60s with COVID-19, enrolled during active disease.

The rearrangement joins TRBV28 to TRBJ2-7; D possibly corresponds to TRBD2 (5 bases). The CDR3 has 11 residues. The germline V gene encodes CDR1 MDHEN and CDR2 SYDVKM. Trimming cost V 7 bases and J 2 bases, with 6 bases left between them. The CDR3 DNA reads as TGTGCCAGCACCGGGGCCTACGAGCAGTACTTC. This sequence encodes CASTGAYEQYF.

The rearrangement joins TRBV7-8 to TRBJ2-7; TRBD2 matches 8 bases. V dropped 5 bases and J dropped 3; count of bases not matched to a gene: 6. Per the germline V gene, CDR1 is SGHVS and CDR2 is FQNEAQ. CDR3 length: 14 amino acids. The CDR3 protein is CASSTPGGGYEQYF. The CDR3 DNA follows: TGTGCCAGCAGCACACCGGGAGGGGGCTACGAGCAGTACTTC.

The chain employs TRBV5-1 and TRBJ2-3; 7 bases line up with TRBD2. This CDR3 is built from 15 residues. The J segment lost 1 base and the V segment lost 4 bases, leaving 6 bases of the junction unmatched. The germline V gene has CDR1 SGHRS and CDR2 YFSETQ. The CDR3 loop is CASSPALAGTDTQYF. As DNA, the CDR3 is TGCGCCAGCAGCCCAGCCCTAGCGGGCACAGATACGCAGTATTTT.

The chain joins TRBV11-3 to TRBJ2-1, with D possibly being TRBD2 (6 bases). This CDR3 is 13 amino acids long. Trimming shortened V by 8 bases and J by 7 bases, and 15 bases separated the two germline ends. The germline V gene has CDR1 SGHNT and CDR2 YENEEA. CDR3 in amino acids: CASRGGPINEQFF. The CDR3 bases are TGTGCCAGCCGAGGAGGGCCAATAAATGAGCAGTTCTTC.

The chain recombines TRBV28 with TRBJ2-5; TRBD2 matches 13 bases. Germline-derived CDR1 and CDR2 are MDHEN and SYDVKM. The V and J ends lost 5 bases and 4 bases, in that order; junction bases with no gene match: 7. CDR3 length: 16 amino acids. This chain's CDR3 is CASSPGTSGTGETQYF. The CDR3, as DNA: TGTGCCAGCAGTCCAGGGACTAGCGGGACTGGAGAGACCCAGTACTTC.

The chain employs TRBV7-2 and TRBJ1-4; 9 bases align to TRBD1. The V gene end was trimmed by 2 bases and the J gene end by 8 bases; junction bases not matched to a gene: 6. CDR1 is SGHTA, CDR2 FQGNSA, per germline. The CDR3 length is 15 residues. The CDR3 coding sequence is TGTGCCAGCAGCTTACTGGGACAGGGAGCCGAAAAACTGTTTTTT. Translating gives CASSLLGQGAEKLFF.

The V and J genes are TRBV11-2 and TRBJ1-2; 7 nucleotides agree with TRBD1. Trimming cost V 1 base and J 8 bases; bases outside gene matches: 7. CDR1 and CDR2 (germline): SGHAT, FQNNGV. The CDR3 totals 14 residues. Written as DNA, the CDR3 is TGTGCCAGCAGCTTAGCCAGACAGGGCGGCGGCTACACCTTC. It yields the protein CASSLARQGGGYTF.

The rearrangement links TRBV19 to TRBJ2-1, with TRBD2 matching over 7 bases. The CDR3 has 15 residues. The V and J ends lost 7 bases and 7 bases, in that order; junction bases with no gene match: 13. Germline V CDR1 and CDR2: LNHDA, SQIVND (reference sequence). CDR3 nucleotides: TGTGCCAGTACCCCGGGAGGCGGGTTTAAGAATGAGCAGTTCTTC. Translating it yields CASTPGGGFKNEQFF.

CDR3 coding DNA: TGCGCCAGCAACATTGGGACAGGGAATGGGGAGCAGTACTTC. Translating it yields CASNIGTGNGEQYF. The chain joins TRBV5-1 to TRBJ2-7, with 9 bases identical to TRBD1. This CDR3 is built from 14 residues. V gave up 6 bases and J gave up 7 bases; unmatched junction bases: 11. Per the germline V gene, CDR1 is SGHRS and CDR2 is YFSETQ. The full variable domain, in which reference TRBV5-1 and TRBJ2-7 provide the parts outside the CDR3, is KAGVTQTPRYLIKTRGQQVTLSCSPISGHRSVSWYQQTPGQGLQFLFEYFSETQRNKGNFPGRFSGRQFSNSRSEMNVSTLELGDSALYLCASNIGTGNGEQYFGPGTRLTVT.

The V and J genes are TRBV5-1 and TRBJ2-1; 9 bases are a match to TRBD1. Germline loops: CDR1 SGHRS, CDR2 YFSETQ. There are 15 residues in the CDR3. J lost 5 bases, V lost 7 bases, and 10 bases had no gene match. In nucleotides, the CDR3 is TGCGCCAGCGGACGACAGGGGGTGATAGACAATGAGCAGTTCTTC. Translating gives CASGRQGVIDNEQFF.

This clone has a handful of counts. The chain recombines TRBV10-1 with TRBJ2-7; D might be TRBD1 (6 bases). The germline CDR1 and CDR2 sequences are WNHNN and SYGVQD (reference sequence). This CDR3 comprises 11 residues. V shed 9 bases and J shed 1 base, with 7 bases lying between them. The CDR3 loop reads CASTGSYEQYF. CDR3 bases: TGCGCCAGTACAGGGTCCTACGAGCAGTACTTC.